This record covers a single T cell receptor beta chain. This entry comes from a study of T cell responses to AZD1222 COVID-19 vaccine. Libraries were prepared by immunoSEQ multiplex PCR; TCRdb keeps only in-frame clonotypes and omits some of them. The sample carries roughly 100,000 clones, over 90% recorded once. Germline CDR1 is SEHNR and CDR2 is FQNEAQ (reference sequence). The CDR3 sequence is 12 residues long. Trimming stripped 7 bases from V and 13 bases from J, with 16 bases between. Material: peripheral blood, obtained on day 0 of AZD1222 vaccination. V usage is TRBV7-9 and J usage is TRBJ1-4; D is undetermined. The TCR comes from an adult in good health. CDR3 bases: TGTGCCAGCACCAACCCGGGGAGTGGACTGTTTTTT. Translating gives CASTNPGSGLFF.